One and the same sample provided the 26 T cell receptor beta chains below, sequenced in a study of shared clonotypes between healthy human individuals. Assay: immunoSEQ multiplex PCR; the TCRdb copy retains only in-frame clones and omits some. The repertoire holds over 2 million clones, with 85% to 95% as singletons. What was sequenced was naive CD4+ T cells from PBMCs. The subset denotes: CD45RA+ positively selected. These receptors originate from a man between 18 and 35 years old in good health. Some clones in this sample may be carry-over from other donors' samples.

The chain links TRBV19 to TRBJ2-1; no clear D. The CDR3 is 15 amino acids. Trimming removed 7 bases at V and 2 bases at J, with 15 bases between. Germline V gene sequence: CDR1 LNHDA, CDR2 SQIVND (reference sequence). The CDR3 DNA follows: TGTGCCAGTACCCCCACCGGTCTCCCCTACAATGAGCAGTTCTTC. Protein: CASTPTGLPYNEQFF.

The rearrangement joins TRBV11-1 to TRBJ2-3; D could derive from TRBD1 or TRBD2 (5 bases each). Trimming pared 4 bases from V and 4 bases from J, leaving 21 bases between. Germline V CDR1 and CDR2: SGHAT, FQDESV (reference sequence). The CDR3 has 17 amino acids. The CDR3 reads CASSSLTGLLGADTQYF. In DNA, the CDR3 is TGTGCCAGCAGCTCACTTACCGGACTGCTAGGGGCAGATACGCAGTATTTT.

On this clone: The sample carries other DNA sequences with the same CDR3. The chain recombines TRBV19 with TRBJ2-1; tentatively, D is TRBD1 (6 bases). V was clipped by 5 bases and J by 4 bases, with 9 bases between them. CDR3 length equals 13 residues. The germline V gene encodes CDR1 LNHDA and CDR2 SQIVND (reference sequence). The CDR3 coding sequence is TGTGCCAGTAGTCCAGACAGGTACAATGAGCAGTTCTTC. This codes for CASSPDRYNEQFF.

This rearrangement joins TRBV2 to TRBJ2-5, with a weak D call TRBD1 (5 bases). Trimming removed 6 bases from V and 7 bases from J, with 9 bases in between. The germline CDR1 and CDR2 sequences are SNHLY and FYNNEI. The CDR3 has 11 amino acids. CDR3 DNA sequence: TGTGCCAGCAGCAGGGAAGCGACCCAGTACTTC. The encoded protein is CASSREATQYF.

This chain joins TRBV7-3 and TRBJ1-1, with a tentative D call TRBD1 (5 bases). Germline values: CDR1 SGHTA, CDR2 FQGTGA. The CDR3 has 14 residues. The germline V and J ends were trimmed by 2 bases and 13 bases, with 20 bases remaining between them. The CDR3 is CASSLSRGPSRGFF. CDR3 nucleotide sequence: TGTGCCAGCAGCTTATCCCGGGGACCCTCAAGGGGTTTCTTT.

The chain employs TRBV25-1 and TRBJ1-4, with 7 nucleotides matching TRBD1. The CDR3 has 14 residues. The V gene's germline CDR1 is MGHDK and CDR2 SYGVNS. After removal of 4 bases from V and 2 bases from J, the junction contained 1 base not matched to a gene. This CDR3 reads CASSARGTNEKLFF. The DNA for the CDR3 is TGTGCCAGCAGTGCCAGGGGGACTAATGAAAAACTGTTTTTT.

The J gene is TRBJ2-6, the V gene TRBV19; no reliable D call. The V end lost 5 bases, the J end lost 1 base, and 3 bases lay between the germline ends. The CDR3 length is 13 residues. From germline, CDR1 is LNHDA and CDR2 SQIVND (reference sequence). In nucleotides, the CDR3 is TGTGCCAGTAGTTTATCTGGGGCCAACGTCCTGACTTTC. Encoded protein: CASSLSGANVLTF.

Of note for this clone: The junction does not match germline at one end; this may be a read error. The CDR3 loop is CSPREGTQYF. In DNA form, the CDR3 reads TGCAGTCCTAGAGAGGGGACCCAGTACTTC. This sequence joins TRBV20-1 and TRBJ2-5; a weak D match, TRBD2 (5 bases). CDR1 DFQATT and CDR2 SNEGSKA come from the germline V gene (reference sequence). CDR3 length equals 10 residues.

The gene calls are TRBV28 and TRBJ1-1; a weak D match, TRBD1 (5 bases). Germline V gives CDR1 MDHEN, CDR2 SYDVKM. V was shortened by 6 bases and J by 8 bases, with 22 bases between the two germline ends. CDR3 size: 15 residues. In nucleotides, the CDR3 is TGTGCCAGCAGAAAACCCGGGACCGTTCTGGGGGAAGCTTTCTTT. Its translation is CASRKPGTVLGEAFF.

This clone was found once. The rearrangement uses TRBV19 and TRBJ1-4, with D hard to call. V was shortened by 3 bases and J by 4 bases, with 9 bases between the two germline ends. CDR3 length: 14 amino acids. Germline CDR1 reads LNHDA; CDR2 reads SQIVND (reference sequence). The CDR3 is CASSIGGNNEKLFF. CDR3 sequence (DNA): TGTGCCAGTAGTATTGGAGGGAATAATGAAAAACTGTTTTTT.

V gene TRBV5-4 combines with J gene TRBJ1-2; D gene unclear. The CDR3 has 15 residues. Germline loops: CDR1 SGHNT, CDR2 YYREEE (reference sequence). V lost 1 base to trimming and J lost 0 bases, with 10 bases between them. CDR3 sequence reads: CASSLLQRSNYGYTF. The CDR3 DNA sequence: TGTGCCAGCAGCTTGCTACAGCGATCTAACTATGGCTACACCTTC.

This chain uses TRBV11-2 with TRBJ1-5; maybe TRBD1 (6 bases). V lost 6 bases to trimming and J lost 1 base, with 13 bases between them. The germline V gene has CDR1 SGHAT and CDR2 FQNNGV. This CDR3 contains 15 residues. The CDR3, as DNA: TGTGCCAGCAGGCAGGGGCCCGGGAGCAATCAGCCCCAGCATTTT. The encoded protein is CASRQGPGSNQPQHF.

This clone was counted only a few times. The chain employs TRBV10-1 and TRBJ1-5; D is unclear. Germline-derived CDR1 and CDR2 are WNHNN and SYGVQD (reference sequence). The V and J ends lost 2 bases and 2 bases respectively, with 4 bases between them. CDR3 size: 13 residues. CDR3 residues: CASSEDGNQPQHF. Here the CDR3 DNA reads TGCGCCAGCAGTGAGGATGGCAATCAGCCCCAGCATTTT.

This clone turned up a few times. J is TRBJ1-1 and V is TRBV2; D is undetermined. CDR1 and CDR2 from the germline V gene are SNHLY and FYNNEI. The CDR3 spans 15 residues. V shed 7 bases and J shed 4 bases, with 19 bases lying between them. The CDR3 DNA reads TGTGCCAGCACCCCCTCCCGATCGACTCCCACTGAAGCTTTCTTT. Protein product: CASTPSRSTPTEAFF.

The V and J genes are TRBV7-2 and TRBJ2-5; 7 bases match TRBD2. The V and J ends lost 3 bases and 4 bases, in that order; junction bases with no gene match: 5. Germline V gives CDR1 SGHTA, CDR2 FQGNSA. This CDR3 has 14 amino acids. CDR3 sequence: CASSFGGGLETQYF. The CDR3 DNA reads as TGTGCCAGCAGCTTTGGGGGAGGGTTAGAGACCCAGTACTTC.

The chain joins TRBV28 to TRBJ2-1; TRBD2 matches 9 bases. V shed 5 bases, J shed 3 bases, and the junction held 5 bases outside the gene matches. This CDR3 has 15 residues. Germline V lookup: CDR1 MDHEN, CDR2 SYDVKM. The CDR3: CASSGGLARYNEQFF. The DNA for the CDR3 is TGTGCCAGCAGTGGGGGACTAGCTCGCTACAATGAGCAGTTCTTC.

This clone was recorded once. The chain is built from TRBV6-6 and TRBJ2-1; tentative D call: TRBD2 (6 bases). The V and J ends lost 7 bases and 0 bases respectively, with 13 bases between them. CDR1 MNHNY and CDR2 SVGAGI come from the germline V gene (reference sequence). The CDR3 runs to 15 residues. The CDR3 loop reads CASTSSESSYNEQFF. The CDR3, as DNA: TGTGCCAGCACCTCTAGCGAAAGCTCCTACAATGAGCAGTTCTTC.

J is TRBJ1-2 and V is TRBV10-3; no definite D call. The ends were cut back, 6 bases at V and 4 bases at J, with 18 bases in the middle. There are 15 residues in the CDR3. Germline CDR1 ENHRY, CDR2 SYGVKD. This CDR3 reads CAISSGSGRTYGYTF. The CDR3 coding sequence is TGTGCCATCAGCTCGGGTAGCGGTCGAACCTATGGCTACACCTTC.

The V gene is TRBV5-4, the J gene TRBJ1-2; the D is unclear. Deletions cut 7 bases from V and 5 bases from J, with 21 bases between. CDR1 is SGHNT and CDR2 is YYREEE in the germline V gene (reference sequence). The CDR3 contains 15 residues. The CDR3 sequence: CASRSGVGEIYGYTF. The CDR3 DNA follows: TGTGCCAGCCGATCAGGCGTTGGGGAAATTTATGGCTACACCTTC.

J is TRBJ1-5 and V is TRBV6-6, with 9 bases that match TRBD1. The CDR3 totals 15 residues. In germline, CDR1 is MNHNY, CDR2 SVGAGI (reference sequence). V shed 4 bases and J 5 bases; nucleotides not matched to a gene: 6. The CDR3 sequence: CASSSDRGGYQPQHF. The CDR3 DNA follows: TGTGCCAGCAGTTCCGACAGGGGGGGGTATCAGCCCCAGCATTTT.

The V call is TRBV5-1, the J call TRBJ2-3, with D perhaps TRBD2 (5 bases). CDR1 and CDR2 (germline): SGHRS, YFSETQ. The CDR3 extends over 15 amino acids. Trimming stripped 4 bases from V and 0 bases from J, with 12 bases between. CDR3 DNA: TGCGCCAGCAGCACCCCCGGGATCAGCACAGATACGCAGTATTTT. This sequence encodes CASSTPGISTDTQYF. Supplemented by reference TRBV5-1 and TRBJ2-3, the full variable domain reads KAGVTQTPRYLIKTRGQQVTLSCSPISGHRSVSWYQQTPGQGLQFLFEYFSETQRNKGNFPGRFSGRQFSNSRSEMNVSTLELGDSALYLCASSTPGISTDTQYFGPGTRLTVL.

The CDR3 DNA sequence: TGTGCCAGCAGTTTAGAGATCGAAGAAGTTTATGGCTACACCTTC. Its translation: CASSLEIEEVYGYTF. The chain is built from TRBV28 and TRBJ1-2; D is unresolved. Germline assignment: CDR1 MDHEN and CDR2 SYDVKM. Trimming removed 2 bases at V and 5 bases at J, with 15 bases between. The CDR3 runs to 15 residues.

The chain combines TRBV7-2 with TRBJ2-3, with TRBD2 matching over 12 bases. The CDR3 is made up of 22 amino acids. V gave up 0 bases and J gave up 2 bases; unmatched junction bases: 18. CDR1 is SGHTA, CDR2 FQGNSA, per germline. The CDR3 loop is CASSLAWWETSGSGGYTDTQYF. The CDR3 region has the DNA TGTGCCAGCAGCTTAGCGTGGTGGGAGACTAGCGGGAGTGGGGGGTACACAGATACGCAGTATTTT.

A remark on this clone: The DNA is left out, because the CDR3 cannot be placed on it with certainty; the CDR3 is given as TCRdb lists it. The CDR3 sequence: CASGFGEGSGEMNTEAFF. The rearrangement uses TRBV21-1 and TRBJ1-1. TRBV21-1 is a pseudogene segment. The length of the CDR3 is 18 amino acids, counting both ends.

The rearrangement joins TRBV4-3 to TRBJ1-3, with D unclear. CDR3 length equals 14 residues. Looked up from germline, CDR1 is LGHNA and CDR2 is YSLEER. Trimming removed 3 bases at V and 0 bases at J, with 6 bases between. The CDR3 loop is CASSQGNSGNTIYF. CDR3 DNA: TGCGCCAGCAGCCAGGGAAACTCTGGAAACACCATATATTTT.

The J gene is TRBJ2-1, the V gene TRBV7-2; weak D call: TRBD2 (5 bases). There are 17 residues in the CDR3. Per germline, CDR1 SGHTA and CDR2 FQGNSA. The V end was cut by 0 bases, the J end by 8 bases, with 20 bases between. CDR3 in DNA: TGTGCCAGCAGCTTAGCCGCTACTAGGGATATTACCTATGAGCAGTTCTTC. It codes for CASSLAATRDITYEQFF. The complete variable domain, with remaining parts taken from reference TRBV7-2 and TRBJ2-1, reads GAGVSQSPSNKVTEKGKDVELRCDPISGHTALYWYRQSLGQGLEFLIYFQGNSAPDKSGLPSDRFSAERTGGSVSTLTIQRTQQEDSAVYLCASSLAATRDITYEQFFGPGTRLTVL.